Presented here are 20 T cell receptor beta chains from one specimen sequenced in a study of cytomegalovirus exposure and HLA in healthy donors. PCR primers comprised 60 Vbeta and 13 Jbeta primers. Generated by immunoSEQ multiplex PCR, the TCRdb table keeps only in-frame clones and is missing some. The table shows about 120,000 clones, with around 82% occurring only once. The source material was PBMCs. The receptors derive from a male donor in good health and CMV-seropositive.

The rearrangement links TRBV18 to TRBJ2-7; 7 bases line up with TRBD2. From germline, CDR1 is KGHSH and CDR2 LQKENI. Trimming cost V 3 bases and J 6 bases; bases outside gene matches: 2. The CDR3 loop spans 12 amino acids. The CDR3 protein is CASSPGEGEQYF. DNA for the CDR3: TGTGCCAGCTCACCGGGGGAGGGCGAGCAGTACTTC.

The gene calls are TRBV5-8 and TRBJ2-1; 11 nucleotides match TRBD2. The ends lost 0 bases at V and 8 bases at J; junction bases unmatched: 13. The CDR3 runs to 18 residues. CDR1 and CDR2 (germline): SGHTS, YDEGEE. The CDR3 coding sequence is TGTGCCAGCAGCTTGGCCTCTGGGGGACTAGCGGTCTCTGATGAGCAGTTCTTC. Its protein product is CASSLASGGLAVSDEQFF.

V gene TRBV5-5 combines with J gene TRBJ1-1; 10 nucleotides align to TRBD1. This CDR3 is 18 amino acids long. V was clipped by 3 bases and J by 4 bases; unmatched bases: 15. The germline gives CDR1 SGHKS, CDR2 YYEKEE (reference sequence). The CDR3 reads CASSWTGTGTGVVTEAFF. In DNA form, the CDR3 reads TGTGCCAGCAGCTGGACCGGGACAGGGACAGGGGTGGTCACTGAAGCTTTCTTT.

V gene TRBV27 combines with J gene TRBJ2-1; 7 bases agree with TRBD2. The CDR3 extends over 15 amino acids. V shed 3 bases and J 7 bases; nucleotides not matched to a gene: 9. Germline lookup yields CDR1 MNHEY and CDR2 SMNVEV (reference sequence). This chain's CDR3 is CASSFGEGFSNEQFF. Here the CDR3 DNA reads TGTGCCAGCAGTTTCGGGGAGGGGTTTAGTAATGAGCAGTTCTTC.

The rearrangement joins TRBV6-5 to TRBJ2-1, with 7 bases aligning to TRBD2. The CDR3 has 16 amino acids. V gave up 4 bases and J gave up 0 bases; unmatched junction bases: 6. Germline CDR1 reads MNHEY; CDR2 reads SVGAGI. CDR3 in amino acids: CASSFIAGLSYNEQFF. In nucleotides, the CDR3 is TGTGCCAGCAGTTTTATAGCGGGCCTCTCCTACAATGAGCAGTTCTTC.

A single count supports this clone. An end of the junction does not agree with germline; a read error may underlie this. The V gene is TRBV7-2, the J gene TRBJ2-3; TRBD2 matches at 11 bases. Germline lookup yields CDR1 SGHTA and CDR2 FQGNSA. The CDR3 runs 18 residues. The DNA of the CDR3 is TGTGCCAGCAGCCTAGCGGGAGGCCGTTCCAGGCCGGGGGATACGCAGTATTTT. It is translated as CASSLAGGRSRPGDTQYF.

The V and J genes are TRBV14 and TRBJ2-1, with D perhaps matching TRBD2 (5 bases). The CDR3 contains 14 residues. Deletions cut 0 bases from V and 7 bases from J, with 10 bases between. CDR1 and CDR2 (germline): SGHDN, FVKESK. The DNA of the CDR3 is TGTGCCAGCAGCCAAGAACCAGAGCGGAATGAGCAGTTCTTC. This translates into CASSQEPERNEQFF.

This chain connects TRBV18 to TRBJ2-1, with D possibly TRBD1 on 5 matching bases. V gave up 3 bases and J gave up 6 bases, with 15 bases separating them. CDR1 KGHSH and CDR2 LQKENI come from the germline V gene. The CDR3 has 15 residues. CDR3 amino acids: CASSPGQGRGNEQFF. The CDR3 nucleotides read TGTGCCAGCTCACCTGGGCAGGGAAGGGGCAATGAGCAGTTCTTC.

V is TRBV7-9 and J is TRBJ1-5, with 9 bases identical to TRBD1. The germline gives CDR1 SEHNR, CDR2 FQNEAQ (reference sequence). J lost 0 bases, V lost 5 bases, and 5 bases had no gene match. The CDR3 length is 16 residues. The CDR3 loop is CASSGQGSFSNQPQHF. The DNA of the CDR3 is TGTGCCAGCAGCGGACAGGGGAGCTTTAGCAATCAGCCCCAGCATTTT.

In this sample, this clone turned up a few times. The genes are TRBV5-8 and TRBJ2-7; 7 bases line up with TRBD1. V trimming: 2 bases; J trimming: 6 bases; junction bases outside the gene matches: 14. The CDR3 loop spans 16 amino acids. The germline CDR1 and CDR2 sequences are SGHTS and YDEGEE. CDR3 sequence (DNA): TGTGCCAGCAGCTTCGATCGGGGACAGCGCTCAGGCGAGCAGTACTTC. This translates into CASSFDRGQRSGEQYF.

The rearrangement uses TRBV19 and TRBJ1-1; TRBD1 might be the D (6 bases). This CDR3 is built from 14 residues. Deletions cut 6 bases from V and 1 base from J, with 12 bases between. CDR1 is LNHDA, CDR2 SQIVND, per germline (reference sequence). Here the CDR3 DNA reads TGTGCCAGTAGCCTACAGGGCGGGAACACTGAAGCTTTCTTT. This translates into CASSLQGGNTEAFF. Drawing the rest from reference TRBV19 and TRBJ1-1, the complete variable domain is DGGITQSPKYLFRKEGQNVTLSCEQNLNHDAMYWYRQDPGQGLRLIYYSQIVNDFQKGDIAEGYSVSREKKESFPLTVTSAQKNPTAFYLCASSLQGGNTEAFFGQGTRLTVV.

This chain joins TRBV27 and TRBJ2-1; 11 bases are a match to TRBD2. The CDR3 sequence is 15 residues long. The germline gives CDR1 MNHEY, CDR2 SMNVEV (reference sequence). The junction had 3 bases not matched to a gene; V was cut back by 2 bases and J by 6 bases. CDR3 sequence (DNA): TGTGCCAGCAGTTTAGGTAGCGGGAGGGTCAATGAGCAGTTCTTC. It is translated as CASSLGSGRVNEQFF.

V usage is TRBV28 and J usage is TRBJ2-7; D gene uncertain. In germline, CDR1 is MDHEN, CDR2 SYDVKM. The CDR3 covers 13 residues. V was trimmed by 8 bases and J by 2 bases, leaving 13 bases between them. The CDR3: CASEPTPTYEQYF. The CDR3 DNA is TGTGCCAGCGAACCGACTCCAACCTACGAGCAGTACTTC.

The chain uses TRBV5-1 and TRBJ2-1; 9 positions match TRBD1. There are 14 residues in the CDR3. V was pared by 4 bases and J by 14 bases, with 13 bases of the junction left unmatched. Germline V CDR1 and CDR2: SGHRS, YFSETQ. DNA of the CDR3: TGCGCCAGCAGCGGGGGAAACAGGGGGCGTATAAAGTTCTTC. Protein product: CASSGGNRGRIKFF. The whole variable domain, filled in from reference TRBV5-1 and TRBJ2-1, reads KAGVTQTPRYLIKTRGQQVTLSCSPISGHRSVSWYQQTPGQGLQFLFEYFSETQRNKGNFPGRFSGRQFSNSRSEMNVSTLELGDSALYLCASSGGNRGRIKFFGPGTRLTVL.

This sequence joins TRBV6-4 and TRBJ1-1, with D perhaps matching TRBD1 (5 bases). Germline V gene sequence: CDR1 MRHNA, CDR2 SNTAGT. The CDR3 has 12 amino acids. Trimming took 1 base from V and 7 from J, leaving 7 bases between them. CDR3 sequence reads: CASSDFQGEAFF. The DNA of the CDR3 is TGTGCCAGCAGTGACTTTCAGGGTGAAGCTTTCTTT.

V gene TRBV27 combines with J gene TRBJ1-2, with D hard to call. Trimming took off 3 bases at V and 4 bases at J, with 9 bases between the two ends. Germline V gives CDR1 MNHEY, CDR2 SMNVEV (reference sequence). This CDR3 has 13 residues. This chain's CDR3 is CASSLASTYGYTF. CDR3 DNA sequence: TGTGCCAGCAGTTTGGCCAGTACCTATGGCTACACCTTC.

The chain has TRBV7-3 and TRBJ2-3; D gene ambiguous. CDR1 is SGHTA, CDR2 FQGTGA, per germline. CDR3 size: 15 residues. V dropped 5 bases and J dropped 0 bases, with 12 bases sitting between them. In DNA form, the CDR3 reads TGTGCCAGCAGCGCTCTTAGCTCTAGCACAGATACGCAGTATTTT. Translation: CASSALSSSTDTQYF. The full variable domain, its missing parts supplied by reference TRBV7-3 and TRBJ2-3, is GAGVSQTPSNKVTEKGKYVELRCDPISGHTALYWYRQSLGQGPEFLIYFQGTGAADDSGLPNDRFFAVRPEGSVSTLKIQRTERGDSAVYLCASSALSSSTDTQYFGPGTRLTVL.

This clone occurred a few times. The CDR3 protein is CASSHSGVDEQYF. CDR3 nucleotides: TGCGCCAGCAGTCACTCGGGGGTCGACGAGCAGTACTTC. This rearrangement joins TRBV23-1 to TRBJ2-7; D possibly corresponds to TRBD2 (6 bases). TRBV23-1 is given ORF status, its function remaining uncertain. Trimming pared 3 bases from V and 5 bases from J, leaving 11 bases between. This CDR3 has 13 residues.

The chain joins TRBV2 to TRBJ1-6, with unresolved D. V lost 7 bases to trimming and J lost 7 bases, with 17 bases between them. CDR1 SNHLY and CDR2 FYNNEI come from the germline V gene. CDR3 length equals 15 residues. The CDR3 nucleotides read TGTGCCAGCAAGACCGACTCCACGCCGAATTCACCCCTCCACTTT. This codes for CASKTDSTPNSPLHF.

The chain recombines TRBV7-2 with TRBJ1-6; D is unclear. The V gene lost 1 base and the J gene lost 0 bases, with 16 bases spanning the gap. Germline V lookup: CDR1 SGHTA, CDR2 FQGNSA. The CDR3 spans 19 residues. CDR3 sequence: CASSLVGPGGHSYNSPLHF. The CDR3 nucleotides are TGTGCCAGCAGCTTAGTTGGTCCCGGAGGGCACTCCTATAATTCACCCCTCCACTTT.